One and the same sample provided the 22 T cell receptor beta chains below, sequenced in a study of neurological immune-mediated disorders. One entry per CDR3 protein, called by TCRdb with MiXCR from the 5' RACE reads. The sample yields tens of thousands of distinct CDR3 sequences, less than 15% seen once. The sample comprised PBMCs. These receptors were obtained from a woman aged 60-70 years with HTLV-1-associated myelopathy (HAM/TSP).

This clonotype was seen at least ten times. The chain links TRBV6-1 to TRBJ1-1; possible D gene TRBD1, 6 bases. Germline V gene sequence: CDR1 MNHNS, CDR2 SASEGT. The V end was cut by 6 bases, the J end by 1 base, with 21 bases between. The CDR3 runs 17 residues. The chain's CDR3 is CASRADRLNRRNTEAFF. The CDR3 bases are TGTGCCAGCAGGGCCGACAGGCTAAATAGACGGAACACTGAAGCTTTCTTT.

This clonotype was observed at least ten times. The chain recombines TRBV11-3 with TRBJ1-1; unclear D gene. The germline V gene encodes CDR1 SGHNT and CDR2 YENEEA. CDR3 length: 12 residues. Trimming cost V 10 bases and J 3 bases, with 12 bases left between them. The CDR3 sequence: CATHPGDTEAFF. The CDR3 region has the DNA TGTGCCACCCATCCCGGGGACACTGAAGCTTTCTTT.

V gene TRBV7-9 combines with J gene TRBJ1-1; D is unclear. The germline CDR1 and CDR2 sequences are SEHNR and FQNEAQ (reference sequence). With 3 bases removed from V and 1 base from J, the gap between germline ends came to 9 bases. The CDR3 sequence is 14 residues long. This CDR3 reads CASSFGAQNTEAFF. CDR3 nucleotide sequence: TGTGCCAGCAGCTTCGGCGCCCAGAACACTGAAGCTTTCTTT.

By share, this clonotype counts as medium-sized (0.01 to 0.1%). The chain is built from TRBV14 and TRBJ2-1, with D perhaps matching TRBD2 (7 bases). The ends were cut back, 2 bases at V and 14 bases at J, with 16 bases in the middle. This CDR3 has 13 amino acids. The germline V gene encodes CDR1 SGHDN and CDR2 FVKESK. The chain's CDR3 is CASSQSPGGLEFF. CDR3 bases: TGTGCCAGCAGCCAATCCCCGGGGGGCCTCGAGTTCTTC.

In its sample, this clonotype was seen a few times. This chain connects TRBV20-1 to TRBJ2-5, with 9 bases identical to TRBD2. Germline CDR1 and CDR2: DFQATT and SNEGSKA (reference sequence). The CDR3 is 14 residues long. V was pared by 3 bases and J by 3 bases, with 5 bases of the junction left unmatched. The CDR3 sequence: CSASEWTSEETQYF. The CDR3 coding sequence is TGCAGTGCTAGTGAGTGGACTAGCGAAGAGACCCAGTACTTC.

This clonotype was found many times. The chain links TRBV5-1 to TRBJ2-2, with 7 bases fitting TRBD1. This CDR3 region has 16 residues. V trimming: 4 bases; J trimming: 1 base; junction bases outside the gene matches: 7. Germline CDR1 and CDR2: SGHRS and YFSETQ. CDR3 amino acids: CASSHHRQGNTGELFF. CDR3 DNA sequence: TGCGCCAGCAGCCACCATCGACAGGGGAACACCGGGGAGCTGTTTTTT.

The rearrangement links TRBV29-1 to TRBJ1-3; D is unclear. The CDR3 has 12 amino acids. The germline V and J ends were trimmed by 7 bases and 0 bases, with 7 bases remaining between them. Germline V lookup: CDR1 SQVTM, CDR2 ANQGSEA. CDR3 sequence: CSAEDSGNTIYF. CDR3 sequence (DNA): TGCAGCGCGGAAGACTCTGGAAACACCATATATTTT.

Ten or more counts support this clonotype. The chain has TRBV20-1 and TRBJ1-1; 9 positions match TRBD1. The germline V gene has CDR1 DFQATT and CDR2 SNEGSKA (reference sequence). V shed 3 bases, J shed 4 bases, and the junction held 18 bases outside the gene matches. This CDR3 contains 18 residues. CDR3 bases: TGCAGTGCTAGCCGGGACAGGGAAGTAAAACCGTACGCCACTGAAGCTTTCTTT. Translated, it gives CSASRDREVKPYATEAFF.

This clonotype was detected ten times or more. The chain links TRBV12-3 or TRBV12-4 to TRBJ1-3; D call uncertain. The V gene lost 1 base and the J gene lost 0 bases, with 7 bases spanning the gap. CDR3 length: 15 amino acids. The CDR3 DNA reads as TGTGCCAGCAGTTTAGACCTCCGCTCTGGAAACACCATATATTTT. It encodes CASSLDLRSGNTIYF.

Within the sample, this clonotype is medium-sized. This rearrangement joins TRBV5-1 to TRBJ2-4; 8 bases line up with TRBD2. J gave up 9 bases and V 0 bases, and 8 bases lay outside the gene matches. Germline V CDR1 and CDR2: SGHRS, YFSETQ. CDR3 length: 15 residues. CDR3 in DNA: TGCGCCAGCAGCTTGGTAGCGGGGCCCGGGGGCATTCAGTACTTC. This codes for CASSLVAGPGGIQYF.

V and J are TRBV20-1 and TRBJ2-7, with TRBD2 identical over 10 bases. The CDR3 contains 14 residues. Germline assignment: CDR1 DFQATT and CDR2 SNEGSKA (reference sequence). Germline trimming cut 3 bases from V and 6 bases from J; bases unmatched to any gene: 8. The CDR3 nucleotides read TGCAGTGCTAGTCCCGGGCTAGCGGGGGCCGAGCAGTACTTC. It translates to CSASPGLAGAEQYF.

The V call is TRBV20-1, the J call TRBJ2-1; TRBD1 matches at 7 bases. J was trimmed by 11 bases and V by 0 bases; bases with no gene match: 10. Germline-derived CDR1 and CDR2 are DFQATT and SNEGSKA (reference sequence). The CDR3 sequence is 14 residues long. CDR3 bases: TGCAGTGCTAGAGAAAACAGGGTGAGGGGGCAGCAGTTCTTC. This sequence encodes CSARENRVRGQQFF.

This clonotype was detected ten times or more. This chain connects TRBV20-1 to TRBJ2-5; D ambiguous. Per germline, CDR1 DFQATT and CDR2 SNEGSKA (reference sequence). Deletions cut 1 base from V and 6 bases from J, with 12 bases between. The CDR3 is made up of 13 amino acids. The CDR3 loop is CSARAPGQKTQYF. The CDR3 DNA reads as TGCAGTGCTAGAGCCCCCGGGCAGAAGACCCAGTACTTC.

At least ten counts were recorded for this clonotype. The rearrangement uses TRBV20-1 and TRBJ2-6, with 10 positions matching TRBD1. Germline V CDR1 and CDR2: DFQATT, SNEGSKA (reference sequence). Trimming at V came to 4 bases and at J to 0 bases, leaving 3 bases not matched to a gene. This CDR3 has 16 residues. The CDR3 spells CSATGQGFSGANVLTF. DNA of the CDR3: TGCAGTGCTACGGGACAGGGGTTCTCTGGGGCCAACGTCCTGACTTTC.

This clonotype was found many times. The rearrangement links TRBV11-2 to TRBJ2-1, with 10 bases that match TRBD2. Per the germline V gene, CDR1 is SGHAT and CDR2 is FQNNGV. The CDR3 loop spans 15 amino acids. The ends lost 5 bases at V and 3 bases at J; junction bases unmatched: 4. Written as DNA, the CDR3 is TGTGCCAGCAGCCTCGGGACTAGCGTCTACAATGAGCAGTTCTTC. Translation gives CASSLGTSVYNEQFF.

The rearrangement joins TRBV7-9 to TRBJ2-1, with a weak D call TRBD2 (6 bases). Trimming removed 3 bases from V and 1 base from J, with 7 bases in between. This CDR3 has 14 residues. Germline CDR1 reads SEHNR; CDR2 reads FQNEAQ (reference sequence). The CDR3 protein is CASSFGGSYNEQFF. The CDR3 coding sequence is TGTGCCAGCAGCTTCGGGGGATCCTACAATGAGCAGTTCTTC.

Here the CDR3 reads CASSSFWTSGMITDTQYF. CDR3 sequence (DNA): TGTGCCAGCAGCTCATTCTGGACTAGCGGGATGATCACAGATACGCAGTATTTT. The chain carries TRBV5-6 and TRBJ2-3, with 12 bases that match TRBD2. The V gene's germline CDR1 is SGHDT and CDR2 YYEEEE. The ends lost 3 bases at V and 2 bases at J; junction bases unmatched: 10. CDR3 length equals 18 residues.

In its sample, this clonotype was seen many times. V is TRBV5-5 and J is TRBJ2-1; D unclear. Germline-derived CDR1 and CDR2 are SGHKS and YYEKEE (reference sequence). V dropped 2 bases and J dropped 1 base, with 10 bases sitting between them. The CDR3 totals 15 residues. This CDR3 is CASSFNIGSYNEQFF. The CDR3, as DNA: TGTGCCAGCAGCTTTAATATAGGGTCCTACAATGAGCAGTTCTTC.

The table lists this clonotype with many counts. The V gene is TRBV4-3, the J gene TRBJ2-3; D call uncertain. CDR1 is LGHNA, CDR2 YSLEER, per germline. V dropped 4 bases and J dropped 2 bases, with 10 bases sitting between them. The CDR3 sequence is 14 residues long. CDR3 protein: CASSLDSNTDTQYF. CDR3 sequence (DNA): TGCGCCAGCAGCCTCGACTCCAACACAGATACGCAGTATTTT.

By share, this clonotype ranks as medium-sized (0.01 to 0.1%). The CDR3 reads CASSLTGGETQYF. CDR3 in DNA: TGTGCCAGCAGCCTGACAGGAGGAGAGACCCAGTACTTC. The chain joins TRBV5-6 to TRBJ2-5; D perhaps matches TRBD1 (6 bases). This CDR3 contains 13 residues. From germline, CDR1 is SGHDT and CDR2 YYEEEE. Trimming left V 4 bases short and J 4 bases short, with 11 bases between.

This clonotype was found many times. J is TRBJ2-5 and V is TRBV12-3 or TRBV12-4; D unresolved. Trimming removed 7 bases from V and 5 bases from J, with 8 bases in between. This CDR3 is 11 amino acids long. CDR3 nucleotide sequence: TGTGCCAGCATACGGGTGGAGACCCAGTACTTC. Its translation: CASIRVETQYF.

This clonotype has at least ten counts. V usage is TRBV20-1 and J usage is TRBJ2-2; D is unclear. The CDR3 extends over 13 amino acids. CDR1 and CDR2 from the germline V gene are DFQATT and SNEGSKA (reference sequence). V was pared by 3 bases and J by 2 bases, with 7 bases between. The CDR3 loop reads CSASLFNTGELFF. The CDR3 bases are TGCAGTGCTAGCCTTTTTAACACCGGGGAGCTGTTTTTT.